Sequencing of this TCR beta chain was carried out in a study of blood T cells in healthy people across ages. As concerns this clonotype: Its antigen is unidentified.

Each donor was a healthy Caucasian individual from Russia, aged 6 to 90. Notes on the study in general: Higher diversity and more naive CD4+ cells were features of long-lived donors, compared to aged donors.

Germline CDR1 SGHDT, CDR2 YYEEEE. This CDR3 region has 18 residues. Trimming took 0 bases from V and 0 from J; bases not matched to a gene: 7. Alongside a J-beta primer mix, a sample-barcoded 5' primer served in a second PCR lasting roughly 6 to 12 cycles. With 12 random nucleotides, a template-switch adaptor tagged each individual cDNA molecule. TCRdb independently ran MiXCR on the 5' RACE reads; one entry per CDR3 protein. Of some 790,000 distinct CDR3 sequences listed, more than 25% are singletons. The TCR was taken from an elderly woman in good health. The rearrangement links TRBV5-6 to TRBJ2-3; 10 bases line up with TRBD2. The sample taken for sequencing was blood. Here the CDR3 DNA reads TGTGCCAGCAGCTTGGGAGCGGGGGGGCACCCTAGCACAGATACGCAGTATTTT. Protein: CASSLGAGGHPSTDTQYF. Based on the CDR3 plus reference TRBV5-6 and TRBJ2-3, the full variable domain is DAGVTQSPTHLIKTRGQQVTLRCSPKSGHDTVSWYQQALGQGPQFIFQYYEEEERQRGNFPDRFSGHQFPNYSSELNVNALLLGDSALYLCASSLGAGGHPSTDTQYFGPGTRLTVL.